The present TCR beta chain was sequenced within a study of blood T cell repertoires in COVID-19. On the study more broadly: The study drew acute and convalescent COVID-19 samples from the United States, Italy and Spain.

As processed by the authors: Using reference gene primer amplification, nucleated cell counts were estimated. Here immunoSEQ multiplex PCR was the method, and the copy in TCRdb shows in-frame clones only, minus some. D and trimming come from the DNA, and the V and J calls and clone size come from that table. Among 90,000 to 150,000 clones listed, approximately 90% were seen once. The source of this sequence is a woman in her 50s with acute or convalescent COVID-19. The sample comprised peripheral blood.

The CDR3 region has the DNA TGTGCCAGCAGCCATATCTTTTGGGGAGGAGCCGAGCAGTACTTC. It yields the protein CASSHIFWGGAEQYF. The rearrangement joins TRBV3-1 (or the pseudogene TRBV3-2) to TRBJ2-7; possible D gene TRBD2, 6 bases. CDR3 length: 15 residues. V shed 3 bases and J shed 6 bases, with 18 bases lying between them. Germline values: CDR1 LGHDT, CDR2 YNNKEL (reference sequence).